This T cell receptor beta chain was recorded in a study of blood T cell repertoires in COVID-19. Comments on this clone: At one boundary the junction diverges from the germline segment, which might be a read error.

Repertoires were generated with immunoSEQ multiplex PCR, while TCRdb's copy carries only in-frame clones and drops some. The table shows over 150,000 clones, with approximately 86% occurring only once. The CDR3 sequence is 16 residues long. Germline loops: CDR1 SSHAT, CDR2 FNYEAQ (reference sequence). The sequenced material came from peripheral blood. This clonotype originated in a man aged 35 to 55 with active or convalescent COVID-19. The chain carries TRBV7-7 and TRBJ2-5; 11 bases agree with TRBD2. As DNA, the CDR3 is TGTGCTAGCAGCCCCGGGACTAGCGGACCCCAAGAGACCCAGTACTTC. It codes for CASSPGTSGPQETQYF.